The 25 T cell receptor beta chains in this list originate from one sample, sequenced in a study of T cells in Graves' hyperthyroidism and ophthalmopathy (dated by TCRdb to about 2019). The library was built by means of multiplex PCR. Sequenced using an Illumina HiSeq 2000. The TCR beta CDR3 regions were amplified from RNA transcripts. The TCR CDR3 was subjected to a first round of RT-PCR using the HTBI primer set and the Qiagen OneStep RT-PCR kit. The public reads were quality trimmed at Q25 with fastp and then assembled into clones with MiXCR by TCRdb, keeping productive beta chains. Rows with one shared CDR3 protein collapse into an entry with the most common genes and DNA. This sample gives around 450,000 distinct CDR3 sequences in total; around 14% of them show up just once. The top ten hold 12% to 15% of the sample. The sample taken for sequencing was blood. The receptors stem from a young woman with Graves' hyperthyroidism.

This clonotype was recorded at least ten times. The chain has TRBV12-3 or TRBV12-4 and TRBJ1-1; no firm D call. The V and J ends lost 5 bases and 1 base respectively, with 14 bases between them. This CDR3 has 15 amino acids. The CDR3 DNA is TGTGCCAGCAGTAATGGGCGAGGGAGGAACACTGAAGCTTTCTTT. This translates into CASSNGRGRNTEAFF.

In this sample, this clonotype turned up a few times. CDR3 sequence (DNA): TGTGCCAGCAGCGGCCGGTGGACAGGGCCGTTTTCTAACGAGCAGTACTTC. This encodes CASSGRWTGPFSNEQYF. The gene calls are TRBV9 and TRBJ2-7; the match to TRBD1 covers 8 bases. This CDR3 contains 17 residues. Germline V lookup: CDR1 SGDLS, CDR2 YYNGEE. V shed 3 bases and J 5 bases; nucleotides not matched to a gene: 16.

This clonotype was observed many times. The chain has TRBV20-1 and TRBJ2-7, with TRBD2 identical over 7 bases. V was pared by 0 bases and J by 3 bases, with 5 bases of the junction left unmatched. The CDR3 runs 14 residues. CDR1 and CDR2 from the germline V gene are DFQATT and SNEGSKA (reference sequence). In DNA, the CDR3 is TGCAGTGCTAGAGATCCAGCGGGAAACTACGAGCAGTACTTC. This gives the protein CSARDPAGNYEQYF.

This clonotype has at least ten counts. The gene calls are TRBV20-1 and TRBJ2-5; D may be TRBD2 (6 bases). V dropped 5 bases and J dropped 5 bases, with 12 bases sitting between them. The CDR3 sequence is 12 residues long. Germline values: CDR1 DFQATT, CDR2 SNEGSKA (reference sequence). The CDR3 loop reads CSAAGTSETQYF. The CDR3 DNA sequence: TGCAGTGCTGCCGGGACTTCGGAGACCCAGTACTTC.

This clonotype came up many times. CDR3 DNA: TGTGCCAGCAGCGTAGATGGTAGCGGCTACGAGCAGTACTTC. Protein product: CASSVDGSGYEQYF. The chain is built from TRBV9 and TRBJ2-7; a possible D gene is TRBD2 (6 bases). The CDR3 totals 14 residues. V was shortened by 0 bases and J by 3 bases, with 10 bases between the two germline ends. Looked up from germline, CDR1 is SGDLS and CDR2 is YYNGEE. Drawing the rest from reference TRBV9 and TRBJ2-7, the complete variable domain is DSGVTQTPKHLITATGQRVTLRCSPRSGDLSVYWYQQSLDQGLQFLIQYYNGEERAKGNILERFSAQQFPDLHSELNLSSLELGDSALYFCASSVDGSGYEQYFGPGTRLTVT.

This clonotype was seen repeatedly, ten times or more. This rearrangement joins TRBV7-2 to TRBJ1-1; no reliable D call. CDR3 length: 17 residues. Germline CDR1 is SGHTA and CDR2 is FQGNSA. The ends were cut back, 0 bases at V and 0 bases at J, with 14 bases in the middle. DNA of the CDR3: TGTGCCAGCAGCTTAGCCAGTGGGTTGTTGGTGAACACTGAAGCTTTCTTT. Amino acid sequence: CASSLASGLLVNTEAFF. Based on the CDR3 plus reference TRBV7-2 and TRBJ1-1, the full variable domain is GAGVSQSPSNKVTEKGKDVELRCDPISGHTALYWYRQSLGQGLEFLIYFQGNSAPDKSGLPSDRFSAERTGGSVSTLTIQRTQQEDSAVYLCASSLASGLLVNTEAFFGQGTRLTVV.

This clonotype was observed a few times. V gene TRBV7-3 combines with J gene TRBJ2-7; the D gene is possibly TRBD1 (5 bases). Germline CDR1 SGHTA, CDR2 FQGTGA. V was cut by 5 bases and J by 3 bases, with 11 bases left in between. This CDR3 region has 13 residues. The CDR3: CASSPKGYYEQYF. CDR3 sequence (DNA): TGTGCCAGCAGCCCCAAGGGGTACTACGAGCAGTACTTC.

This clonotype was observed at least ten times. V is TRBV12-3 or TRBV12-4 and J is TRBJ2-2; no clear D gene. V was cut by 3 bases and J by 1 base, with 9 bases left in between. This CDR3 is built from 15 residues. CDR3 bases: TGTGCCAGCAGTTTGTCGGCCCGGAACACCGGGGAGCTGTTTTTT. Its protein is CASSLSARNTGELFF.

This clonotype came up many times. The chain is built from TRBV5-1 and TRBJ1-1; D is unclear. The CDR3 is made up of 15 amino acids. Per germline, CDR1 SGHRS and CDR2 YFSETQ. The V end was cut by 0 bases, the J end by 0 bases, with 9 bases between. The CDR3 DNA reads TGCGCCAGCAGCTTGGTTGTCGACATGAACACTGAAGCTTTCTTT. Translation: CASSLVVDMNTEAFF. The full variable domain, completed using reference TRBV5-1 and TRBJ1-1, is KAGVTQTPRYLIKTRGQQVTLSCSPISGHRSVSWYQQTPGQGLQFLFEYFSETQRNKGNFPGRFSGRQFSNSRSEMNVSTLELGDSALYLCASSLVVDMNTEAFFGQGTRLTVV.

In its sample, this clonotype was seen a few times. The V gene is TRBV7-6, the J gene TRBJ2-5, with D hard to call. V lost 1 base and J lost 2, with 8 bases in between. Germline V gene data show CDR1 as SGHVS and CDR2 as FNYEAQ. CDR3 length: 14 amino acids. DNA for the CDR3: TGTGCCAGCAGCTTAGAGGCGCAGCAAGAGACCCAGTACTTC. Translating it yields CASSLEAQQETQYF.

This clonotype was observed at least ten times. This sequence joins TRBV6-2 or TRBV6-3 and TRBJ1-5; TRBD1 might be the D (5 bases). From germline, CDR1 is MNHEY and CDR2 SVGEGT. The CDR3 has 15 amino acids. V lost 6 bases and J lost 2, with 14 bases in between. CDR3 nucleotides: TGTGCCAGCAGCCACGGGGGGTACGGCAATCAGCCCCAGCATTTT. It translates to CASSHGGYGNQPQHF.

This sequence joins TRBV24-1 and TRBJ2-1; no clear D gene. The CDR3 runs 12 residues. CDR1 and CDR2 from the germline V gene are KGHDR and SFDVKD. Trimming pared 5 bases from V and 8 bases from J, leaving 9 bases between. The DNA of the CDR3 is TGTGCCACCAGTGGATCCGAGGATGAGCAGTTCTTC. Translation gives CATSGSEDEQFF.

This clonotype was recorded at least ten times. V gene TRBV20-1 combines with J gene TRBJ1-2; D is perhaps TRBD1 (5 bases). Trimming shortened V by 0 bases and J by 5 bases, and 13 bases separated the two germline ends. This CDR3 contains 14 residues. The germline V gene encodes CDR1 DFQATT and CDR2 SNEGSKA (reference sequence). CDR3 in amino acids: CSARDWGDIYGYTF. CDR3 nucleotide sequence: TGCAGTGCTAGAGATTGGGGCGACATATATGGCTACACCTTC.

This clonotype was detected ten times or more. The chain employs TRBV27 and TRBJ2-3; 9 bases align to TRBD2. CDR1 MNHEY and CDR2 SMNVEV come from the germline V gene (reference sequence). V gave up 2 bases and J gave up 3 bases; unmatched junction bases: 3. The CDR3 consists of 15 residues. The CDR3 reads CASSLSGGRTDTQYF. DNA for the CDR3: TGTGCCAGCAGTTTAAGCGGGGGGAGGACAGATACGCAGTATTTT.

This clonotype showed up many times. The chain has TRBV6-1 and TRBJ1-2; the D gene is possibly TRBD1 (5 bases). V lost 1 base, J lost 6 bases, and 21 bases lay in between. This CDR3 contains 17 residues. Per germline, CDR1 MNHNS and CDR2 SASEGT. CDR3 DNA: TGTGCCAGCAGTGAAGTTTATCGGCAGGGAGGATCCCATGGCTACACCTTC. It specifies CASSEVYRQGGSHGYTF.

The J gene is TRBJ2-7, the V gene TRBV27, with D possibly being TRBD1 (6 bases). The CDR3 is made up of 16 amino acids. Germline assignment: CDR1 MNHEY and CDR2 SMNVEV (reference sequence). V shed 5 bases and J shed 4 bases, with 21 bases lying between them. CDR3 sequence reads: CASSHQPGHKGYEQYF. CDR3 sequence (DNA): TGTGCCAGCAGTCACCAACCGGGACATAAGGGGTACGAGCAGTACTTC.

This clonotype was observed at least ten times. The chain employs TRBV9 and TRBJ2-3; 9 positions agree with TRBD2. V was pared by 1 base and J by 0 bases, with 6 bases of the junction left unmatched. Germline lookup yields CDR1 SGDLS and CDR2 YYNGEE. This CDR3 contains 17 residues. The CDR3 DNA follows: TGTGCCAGCAGCGTAAAGAACAGCGGGAGGAGCACAGATACGCAGTATTTT. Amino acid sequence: CASSVKNSGRSTDTQYF.

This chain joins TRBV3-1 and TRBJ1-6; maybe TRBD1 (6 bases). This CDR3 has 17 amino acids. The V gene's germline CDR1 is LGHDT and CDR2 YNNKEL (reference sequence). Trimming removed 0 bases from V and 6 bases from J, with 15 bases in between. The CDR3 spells CASSQDQAMDSNSPLHF. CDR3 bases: TGTGCCAGCAGCCAAGATCAGGCTATGGACAGTAATTCACCCCTCCACTTT.

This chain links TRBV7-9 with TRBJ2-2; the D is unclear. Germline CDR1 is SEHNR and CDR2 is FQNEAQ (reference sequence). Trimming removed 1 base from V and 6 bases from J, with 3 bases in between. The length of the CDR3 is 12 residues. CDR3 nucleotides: TGTGCCAGCAGCTTAGACCCCGGGGAGCTGTTTTTT. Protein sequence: CASSLDPGELFF.

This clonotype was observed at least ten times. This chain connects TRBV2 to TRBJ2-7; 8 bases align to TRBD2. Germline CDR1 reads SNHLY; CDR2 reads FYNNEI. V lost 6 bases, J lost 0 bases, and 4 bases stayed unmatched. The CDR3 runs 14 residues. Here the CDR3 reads CASSVAGTSYEQYF. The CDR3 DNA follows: TGTGCCAGCAGCGTAGCGGGGACCTCCTACGAGCAGTACTTC. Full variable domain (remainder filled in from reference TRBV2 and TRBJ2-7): EPEVTQTPSHQVTQMGQEVILRCVPISNHLYFYWYRQILGQKVEFLVSFYNNEISEKSEIFDDQFSVERPDGSNFTLKIRSTKLEDSAMYFCASSVAGTSYEQYFGPGTRLTVT.

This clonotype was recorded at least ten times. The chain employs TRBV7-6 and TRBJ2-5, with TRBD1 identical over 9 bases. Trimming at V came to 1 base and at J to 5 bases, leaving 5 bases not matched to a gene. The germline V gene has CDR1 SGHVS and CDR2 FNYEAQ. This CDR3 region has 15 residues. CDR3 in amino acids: CASSLVTGGRETQYF. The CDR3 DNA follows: TGTGCCAGCAGCTTAGTCACAGGGGGCCGCGAGACCCAGTACTTC.

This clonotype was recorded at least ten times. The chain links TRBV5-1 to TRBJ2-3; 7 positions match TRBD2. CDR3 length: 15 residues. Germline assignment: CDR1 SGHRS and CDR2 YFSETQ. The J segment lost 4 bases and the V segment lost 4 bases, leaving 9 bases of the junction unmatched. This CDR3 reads CASSPGLRDSDTQYF. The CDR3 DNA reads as TGCGCCAGCAGCCCGGGACTACGTGACTCAGATACGCAGTATTTT.

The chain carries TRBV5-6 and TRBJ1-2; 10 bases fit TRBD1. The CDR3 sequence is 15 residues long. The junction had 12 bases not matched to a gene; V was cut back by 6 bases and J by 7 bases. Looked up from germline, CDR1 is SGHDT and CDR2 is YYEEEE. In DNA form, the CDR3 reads TGTGCCAGCACCCCTTCGGGACAGGGGATACGTGGCTACACCTTC. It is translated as CASTPSGQGIRGYTF. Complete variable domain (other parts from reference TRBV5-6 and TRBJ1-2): DAGVTQSPTHLIKTRGQQVTLRCSPKSGHDTVSWYQQALGQGPQFIFQYYEEEERQRGNFPDRFSGHQFPNYSSELNVNALLLGDSALYLCASTPSGQGIRGYTFGSGTRLTVV.

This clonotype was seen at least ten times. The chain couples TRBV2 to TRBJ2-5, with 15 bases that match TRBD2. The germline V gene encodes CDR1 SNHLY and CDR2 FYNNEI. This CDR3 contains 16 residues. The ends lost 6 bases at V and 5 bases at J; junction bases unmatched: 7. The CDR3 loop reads CASRRTSGRARETQYF. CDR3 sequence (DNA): TGTGCCAGCAGGCGGACTAGCGGGAGGGCCAGGGAGACCCAGTACTTC.

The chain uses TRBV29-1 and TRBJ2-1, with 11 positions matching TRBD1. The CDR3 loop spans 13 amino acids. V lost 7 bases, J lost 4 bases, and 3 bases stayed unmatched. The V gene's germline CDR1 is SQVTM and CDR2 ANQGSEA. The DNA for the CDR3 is TGCAGCGGGACAGGGGGCAATTACAATGAGCAGTTCTTC. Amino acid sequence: CSGTGGNYNEQFF.